This T cell receptor beta chain was identified during a study of T cell changes during pregnancy in multiple sclerosis. TCRdb's table, derived via immunoSEQ multiplex PCR, lists solely in-frame clones and lacks some. The profile shows about 41,000 clones, roughly 90% of them singletons. The CDR3 has 15 residues. V dropped 4 bases and J dropped 4; count of bases not matched to a gene: 4. The germline gives CDR1 SGHRS, CDR2 YFSETQ. The TCR originated in a female donor with multiple sclerosis, enrolled in a pregnancy study. The chain joins TRBV5-1 to TRBJ2-2, with TRBD2 matching over 10 bases. The sample consisted of CD8+ T cells from peripheral blood mononuclear cells, taken in the third trimester of pregnancy. As DNA, the CDR3 is TGCGCCAGCAGCCTGGGACTAGCGACCACCGGGGAGCTGTTTTTT. Protein: CASSLGLATTGELFF.